This T cell receptor beta chain was sequenced for a study of monozygotic twins with inflammatory bowel disease. Notes on the study in general: It was not supported that a single strong signal or clonotype was associated with IBD. Since immunosuppressive treatments differed, patient repertoires may have gained added variability.

CDR1 and CDR2 from the germline V gene are SGHNT and YYREEE (reference sequence). This CDR3 region has 17 residues. For every sample, eight separate reactions were used to make cDNA. The UMIs carried a 6-nucleotide sample barcode, and they were added by template switching. Following a re-call of the 5' RACE reads, TCRdb has one entry per CDR3 protein and lacks DNA. The data include about 440,000 distinct CDR3 sequences; the top ten clones carry 2.4%. To note about this clonotype: Antigen unknown.

The sequence derives from a human donor with ulcerative colitis or Crohn's disease, or a healthy co-twin of an affected twin (not recorded which). The chain has TRBV5-4 and TRBJ1-5; TCRdb's D call of TRBD1 is untestable without DNA. What was sequenced was blood. This CDR3 is CASSFGAGTPGNQPQHF.